The rows below give T cell receptor beta chains drawn from one sample of a study of graft-versus-host responses after intestinal transplantation. Using immunoSEQ multiplex PCR, the repertoire was profiled, and TCRdb retains in-frame clones only, with some absent. The table shows about 7,400 clones, with around 68% occurring only once. Sequencing used ileum tissue, obtained 450 to 480 days after transplant. Every receptor here comes from a human patient who received an intestinal transplant, so some T cells may come from the graft donor. Both conserved end residues are trimmed from each CDR3.

TRBV4-1 ASSQEPGQINQPQH
TRBV6-4 ASSEGTRPYYNEQF
TRBV29-1 SVPLAGANEQF
TRBV5-1 ASSLGGGAKDTQY
TRBV6-4 ASSEQGGGEKLF
TRBV2 ASNLGPQLPLH
TRBV7-8 ASSLGLAGDTQY
TRBV6-6 ASNGFYEQY
TRBV7-9 ASRPYYRGEQY
TRBV6-4 ASSEGTSGYNEQF
TRBV6-1 ASSEPAGAHGEQY
TRBV28 ASLTPGLYGYT
TRBV2 ASSGDSQNTDTQY
TRBV4-3 ASSQDQGGGELF
TRBV4-2 ASSQVRGMADTQY
TRBV5-1 ASRPTDLNTEAF
TRBV6-5 ASKVRQTGGTEAF
TRBV2 ASRSGEGVYEQF
TRBV11-1 ASSLELNEQF
TRBV7-3 ASSSKTGQGYEQF
TRBV6-1 ASSDRQGGEKLF
TRBV5-4 ASSQDYGNPNYNEQF
TRBV6-6 ASSPGPGLDTQY
TRBV28 ASSFYNQGTYNSPLH
TRBV6-5 ATHQGDWTNTEAF